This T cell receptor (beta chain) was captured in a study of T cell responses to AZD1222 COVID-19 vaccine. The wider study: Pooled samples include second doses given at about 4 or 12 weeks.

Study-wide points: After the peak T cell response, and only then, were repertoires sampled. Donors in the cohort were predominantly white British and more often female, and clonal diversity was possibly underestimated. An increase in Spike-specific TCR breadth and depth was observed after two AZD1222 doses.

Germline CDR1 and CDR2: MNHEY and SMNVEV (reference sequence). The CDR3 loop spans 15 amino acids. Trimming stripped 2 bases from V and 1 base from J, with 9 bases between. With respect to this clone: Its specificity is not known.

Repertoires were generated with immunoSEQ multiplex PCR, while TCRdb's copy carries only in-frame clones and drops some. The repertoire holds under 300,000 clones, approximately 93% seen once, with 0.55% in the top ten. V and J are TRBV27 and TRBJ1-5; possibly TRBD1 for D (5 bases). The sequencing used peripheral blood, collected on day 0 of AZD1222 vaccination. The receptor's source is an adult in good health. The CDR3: CASSLIGASNQPQHF. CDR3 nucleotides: TGTGCCAGCAGTTTAATAGGGGCCAGCAATCAGCCCCAGCATTTT.